These 18 T cell receptor beta chains were sequenced from one sample in a study of STAT5B mutations in CD4+ large granular lymphocyte leukemia. The protocol was immunoSEQ multiplex PCR, while the TCRdb copy is restricted to in-frame clones and leaves out a portion. Of over 35,000 clones in the sample, approximately 80% were seen once. Material for sequencing was CD4+ T cells from blood buffy coats. These receptors were taken from a human donor in good health.

V and J are TRBV7-3 and TRBJ2-2, with 8 bases matching TRBD2. Germline CDR1 and CDR2: SGHTA and FQGTGA. J gave up 1 base and V 5 bases, and 12 bases lay outside the gene matches. CDR3 size: 18 residues. CDR3: CASSPRGASGLNTGELFF. The CDR3 DNA is TGTGCCAGCAGCCCTAGGGGGGCTAGCGGGTTGAACACCGGGGAGCTGTTTTTT.

The chain carries TRBV28 and TRBJ1-6, with a weak D call TRBD1 (6 bases). The CDR3 spans 15 residues. Looked up from germline, CDR1 is MDHEN and CDR2 is SYDVKM. V shed 2 bases and J shed 3 bases, with 8 bases lying between them. The CDR3 nucleotides are TGTGCCAGCAGTTTACCGGACAGCTATAATTCACCCCTCCACTTT. Amino acid sequence: CASSLPDSYNSPLHF.

The chain has TRBV4-2 and TRBJ2-3, with 7 bases identical to TRBD2. V shed 0 bases and J 3 bases; nucleotides not matched to a gene: 9. The CDR3 spans 17 residues. Germline V lookup: CDR1 LGHNA, CDR2 YNFKEQ. The CDR3 DNA follows: TGTGCCAGCAGCCAAGACTCCGCGGGGGTAAAAACAGATACGCAGTATTTT. This gives the protein CASSQDSAGVKTDTQYF.

This chain uses TRBV2 with TRBJ1-5; D gene unclear. V was pared by 3 bases and J by 1 base, with 7 bases between. CDR1 is SNHLY and CDR2 is FYNNEI in the germline V gene. CDR3 length equals 14 residues. CDR3 sequence reads: CASSDSESNQPQHF. CDR3 DNA: TGTGCCAGCAGTGACTCAGAGAGCAATCAGCCCCAGCATTTT.

The CDR3 spells CASSSQGYEQYF. In nucleotides, the CDR3 is TGTGCCAGCAGCTCCCAGGGATACGAGCAGTACTTC. The J gene is TRBJ2-7, the V gene TRBV11-2; possibly TRBD1 for D (5 bases). V was clipped by 4 bases and J by 4 bases, with 8 bases between them. Germline CDR1 SGHAT, CDR2 FQNNGV. The CDR3 runs 12 residues. The full variable domain, in which reference TRBV11-2 and TRBJ2-7 provide the parts outside the CDR3, is EAGVAQSPRYKIIEKRQSVAFWCNPISGHATLYWYQQILGQGPKLLIQFQNNGVVDDSQLPKDRFSAERLKGVDSTLKIQPAKLEDSAVYLCASSSQGYEQYFGPGTRLTVT.

The chain joins TRBV7-9 to TRBJ1-2; 7 bases are a match to TRBD1. The CDR3 loop spans 16 amino acids. The ends lost 5 bases at V and 1 base at J; junction bases unmatched: 10. In germline, CDR1 is SEHNR, CDR2 FQNEAQ (reference sequence). This CDR3 is CASSEPTGNLNYGYTF. CDR3 nucleotides: TGTGCCAGCAGCGAACCGACAGGGAACCTTAACTATGGCTACACCTTC.

The chain couples TRBV7-2 to TRBJ2-7; the D gene is possibly TRBD1 (6 bases). In germline, CDR1 is SGHTA, CDR2 FQGNSA. With 4 bases removed from V and 7 bases from J, the gap between germline ends came to 14 bases. The CDR3 has 13 amino acids. The CDR3 protein is CASSWDTLGEQYF. CDR3 in DNA: TGTGCCAGCAGCTGGGACACCCTGGGAGAGCAGTACTTC.

The J gene is TRBJ1-2, the V gene TRBV28; D is ambiguous. The CDR3 has 14 residues. Trimming removed 5 bases at V and 4 bases at J, with 14 bases between. From germline, CDR1 is MDHEN and CDR2 SYDVKM. The CDR3 region is CASSPGEKGYGYTF. The CDR3 bases are TGTGCCAGCAGTCCCGGTGAGAAGGGCTATGGCTACACCTTC.

The chain uses TRBV6-1 and TRBJ1-1, with 8 positions matching TRBD1. The CDR3 consists of 16 residues. Germline CDR1 is MNHNS and CDR2 is SASEGT. V shed 0 bases, J shed 4 bases, and the junction held 7 bases outside the gene matches. This CDR3 reads CASSEARVQGVTEAFF. The CDR3 DNA is TGTGCCAGCAGTGAAGCTAGAGTACAGGGGGTCACTGAAGCTTTCTTT.

This sequence joins TRBV21-1 and TRBJ2-3. TRBV21-1 is noted as a pseudogene. CDR3 length: 13 amino acids. The CDR3 DNA reads as TGTGCCAGCAGCAAAACCTCTGGAGATACGCAGTATTTT. As protein: CASSKTSGDTQYF.

The DNA of the CDR3 is TGTGCCAGTAGTATGGGACAGACTACCTCTAACTATGGCTACACCTTC. It codes for CASSMGQTTSNYGYTF. The rearrangement joins TRBV19 to TRBJ1-2, with 7 bases aligning to TRBD1. This CDR3 spans 16 amino acids. Germline V gene sequence: CDR1 LNHDA, CDR2 SQIVND (reference sequence). With V trimmed by 3 bases and J by 0 bases, 7 bases remained unmatched.

The chain has TRBV7-2 and TRBJ1-3, with D hard to call. CDR1 and CDR2 from the germline V gene are SGHTA and FQGNSA. CDR3 length equals 18 residues. The V end lost 2 bases, the J end lost 0 bases, and 17 bases lay between the germline ends. This CDR3 is CASSLRPPGSPSGNTIYF. Written as DNA, the CDR3 is TGTGCCAGCAGCTTACGACCGCCGGGGAGCCCCTCTGGAAACACCATATATTTT.

The CDR3 here is CASSPRGGASSEQFF. DNA of the CDR3: TGTGCCAGCAGCCCTAGGGGGGGGGCTTCGAGTGAGCAGTTCTTC. The chain combines TRBV6-5 with TRBJ2-1; TRBD2 might be the D (7 bases). The germline gives CDR1 MNHEY, CDR2 SVGAGI. V shed 6 bases and J shed 9 bases, with 21 bases lying between them. The CDR3 contains 15 residues.

This clone was recorded a few times. The chain is built from TRBV7-9 and TRBJ1-2; D remains unclear. Germline values: CDR1 SEHNR, CDR2 FQNEAQ (reference sequence). This CDR3 contains 15 residues. Trimming shortened V by 1 base and J by 4 bases, and 13 bases separated the two germline ends. The DNA of the CDR3 is TGTGCCAGCAGCTTAGGTGGCGACCTCATCTATGGCTACACCTTC. As protein: CASSLGGDLIYGYTF.

V gene TRBV7-2 combines with J gene TRBJ1-4; D is unclear. The CDR3 sequence is 13 residues long. The germline gives CDR1 SGHTA, CDR2 FQGNSA. V was trimmed by 6 bases and J by 5 bases, leaving 10 bases between them. Written as DNA, the CDR3 is TGTGCCAGCAGTTCGGGGTTAAATGAAAAACTGTTTTTT. Its translation is CASSSGLNEKLFF.

V usage is TRBV6-1 and J usage is TRBJ2-7, with 9 bases fitting TRBD1. There are 14 residues in the CDR3. V was pared by 7 bases and J by 2 bases, with 6 bases of the junction left unmatched. Germline V gene sequence: CDR1 MNHNS, CDR2 SASEGT. The CDR3 reads CASNPGQGTYEQYF. CDR3 nucleotide sequence: TGTGCCAGCAACCCGGGACAGGGAACCTACGAGCAGTACTTC.

The rearrangement joins TRBV19 to TRBJ1-2; no definite D call. CDR1 is LNHDA and CDR2 is SQIVND in the germline V gene (reference sequence). V lost 7 bases and J 3 bases, leaving 9 bases between the germline ends. This CDR3 has 12 residues. The CDR3 DNA follows: TGTGCCAGTACCCAGCCCTACTATGGCTACACCTTC. It codes for CASTQPYYGYTF.

The CDR3 nucleotides are TGTGCCAGTAGTATATCAGGGCAAGGGAACTACGAGCAGTACTTC. Translation: CASSISGQGNYEQYF. This rearrangement joins TRBV19 to TRBJ2-5, with D possibly matching TRBD1 (5 bases). The J call may be mistaken, given a closer DNA end match to TRBJ2-7. Germline V gives CDR1 LNHDA, CDR2 SQIVND (reference sequence). This CDR3 is 15 amino acids long.